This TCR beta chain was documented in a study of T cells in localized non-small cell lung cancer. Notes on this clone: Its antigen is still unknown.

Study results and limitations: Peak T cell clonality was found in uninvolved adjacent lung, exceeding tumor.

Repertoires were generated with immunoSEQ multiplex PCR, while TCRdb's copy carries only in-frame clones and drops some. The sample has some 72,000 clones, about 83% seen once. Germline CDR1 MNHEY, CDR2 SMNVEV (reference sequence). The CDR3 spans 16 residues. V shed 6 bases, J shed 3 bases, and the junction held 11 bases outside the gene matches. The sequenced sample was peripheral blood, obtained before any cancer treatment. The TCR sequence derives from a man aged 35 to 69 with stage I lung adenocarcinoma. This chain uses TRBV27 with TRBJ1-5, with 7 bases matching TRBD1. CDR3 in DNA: TGTGCCAGCAGCCTATATGGGACAGATCTCAATCAGCCCCAGCATTTT. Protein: CASSLYGTDLNQPQHF.